The 21 T cell receptor beta chains in this list originate from one sample, sequenced in a study of radiation and T cells in renal cell carcinoma (dated by TCRdb to the early 2020s). The library was built by means of the immunoSEQ multiplex PCR assay. TCRdb obtained this table from immuneACCESS and retained in-frame rearrangements with V and J assigned. These tables miss some clones; where compared with another copy, unresolved V genes account for less than half of the shortfall, and the remainder is unexplained. Here the sample has just under 80,000 clones; 65% to 90% occur a single time. The ten largest clones take up 22% of the sample. The sample's time point, from its label and the paper: blood 2 weeks post-SBRT. The treatment or condition label of this sample denotes: 15 Gy SBRT to primary tumor, nephrectomy 4 weeks later. This sample comprised blood, obtained from a patient whose treatment included radiotherapy and nephrectomy. The receptors derive from a woman in her forties or fifties with renal cell carcinoma.

This sequence joins TRBV11-3 and TRBJ2-1, with 7 bases fitting TRBD2. Germline V CDR1 and CDR2: SGHNT, YENEEA. Trimming at V came to 4 bases and at J to 8 bases, leaving 8 bases not matched to a gene. The CDR3 has 14 residues. CDR3 bases: TGTGCCAGCAGCTCGGGCGGGAGAGTCGATGAGCAGTTCTTC. Amino acids: CASSSGGRVDEQFF.

This chain joins TRBV5-6 and TRBJ2-5, with 8 bases that match TRBD1. V gave up 4 bases and J gave up 2 bases; unmatched junction bases: 4. The CDR3 consists of 14 residues. Germline-derived CDR1 and CDR2 are SGHDT and YYEEEE. The CDR3 nucleotides are TGTGCCAGCAGCCCGGACAGGGTACAAGAGACCCAGTACTTC. Residues: CASSPDRVQETQYF.

This sequence joins TRBV18 and TRBJ2-7; D not resolved. This CDR3 has 17 amino acids. CDR1 and CDR2 from the germline V gene are KGHSH and LQKENI. Between the trimmed V and J ends, which lost 1 base and 0 bases, there was a span of 16 bases. In DNA, the CDR3 is TGTGCCAGCTCACCACGAATCCGGGCTGTTCTCTCCTACGAGCAGTACTTC. As protein: CASSPRIRAVLSYEQYF. The full variable domain, rest sourced from reference TRBV18 and TRBJ2-7, is NAGVMQNPRHLVRRRGQEARLRCSPMKGHSHVYWYRQLPEEGLKFMVYLQKENIIDESGMPKERFSAEFPKEGPSILRIQQVVRGDSAAYFCASSPRIRAVLSYEQYFGPGTRLTVT.

This rearrangement joins TRBV28 to TRBJ1-5; 10 bases agree with TRBD1. The CDR3 runs to 14 residues. The V and J ends lost 7 bases and 6 bases, in that order; junction bases with no gene match: 6. Germline CDR1 is MDHEN and CDR2 is SYDVKM. The DNA for the CDR3 is TGTGCCAGCAAGGACAGGGGGTCGGGTCAGCCCCAGCATTTT. This codes for CASKDRGSGQPQHF.

The chain uses TRBV7-2 and TRBJ2-5; possibly TRBD1 for D (5 bases). The end of the DNA is better explained by TRBJ2-7, so the J call may be wrong. CDR3 length: 13 amino acids. Germline CDR1 SGHTA, CDR2 FQGNSA. CDR3 protein: CASSLTGGYEQYF. CDR3 sequence (DNA): TGTGCCAGCAGCTTAACAGGTGGCTACGAGCAGTACTTC.

V is TRBV19 and J is TRBJ1-5, with D perhaps matching TRBD1 (5 bases). V gave up 6 bases and J gave up 2 bases, with 11 bases separating them. The germline gives CDR1 LNHDA, CDR2 SQIVND (reference sequence). The CDR3 has 14 amino acids. The CDR3 DNA sequence: TGTGCCAGTAGGGGGGTTGGGGGCAATCAGCCCCAGCATTTT. Amino acids: CASRGVGGNQPQHF. Supplemented by reference TRBV19 and TRBJ1-5, the full variable domain reads DGGITQSPKYLFRKEGQNVTLSCEQNLNHDAMYWYRQDPGQGLRLIYYSQIVNDFQKGDIAEGYSVSREKKESFPLTVTSAQKNPTAFYLCASRGVGGNQPQHFGDGTRLSIL.

The chain carries TRBV7-2 and TRBJ2-5, with TRBD1 as a possible D gene (5 bases). Looked up from germline, CDR1 is SGHTA and CDR2 is FQGNSA. The CDR3 loop spans 14 amino acids. The germline V and J ends were trimmed by 2 bases and 7 bases, with 14 bases remaining between them. The CDR3 here is CASSLIQGVGTQYF. CDR3 DNA sequence: TGTGCCAGCAGCTTAATTCAGGGCGTAGGGACCCAGTACTTC.

Only a few counts were recorded for this clone. The CDR3 region has the DNA TGCGCCAGCAAGGAGGCAGCACTCTCTGGAAACACCATATATTTT. Its protein product is CASKEAALSGNTIYF. The genes are TRBV5-1 and TRBJ1-3; no reliable D call. CDR1 and CDR2 (germline): SGHRS, YFSETQ. The V end lost 6 bases, the J end lost 0 bases, and 13 bases lay between the germline ends. CDR3 length: 15 residues.

V and J are TRBV30 and TRBJ2-2; 8 bases map to TRBD1. The CDR3 totals 16 residues. V lost 6 bases, J lost 2 bases, and 11 bases stayed unmatched. The germline V gene has CDR1 GTSNPN and CDR2 SVGIG (reference sequence). CDR3 loop: CACPPRTGINTGELFF. The DNA for the CDR3 is TGTGCCTGTCCGCCCCGGACAGGGATTAACACCGGGGAGCTGTTTTTT.

This clone was observed a handful of times. The J gene is TRBJ1-4, the V gene TRBV15, with D perhaps matching TRBD1 (5 bases). CDR3 length: 16 residues. Germline CDR1 LNHNV, CDR2 YYDKDF (reference sequence). Trimming stripped 0 bases from V and 7 bases from J, with 15 bases between. The chain's CDR3 is CATSRDAGGTGEKLFF. In DNA form, the CDR3 reads TGTGCCACCAGCAGAGATGCCGGGGGGACGGGTGAAAAACTGTTTTTT. The variable domain in full, completed from reference TRBV15 and TRBJ1-4, reads DAMVIQNPRYQVTQFGKPVTLSCSQTLNHNVMYWYQQKSSQAPKLLFHYYDKDFNNEADTPDNFQSRRPNTSFCFLDIRSPGLGDTAMYLCATSRDAGGTGEKLFFGSGTQLSVL.

The V and J genes are TRBV10-1 and TRBJ2-1; D perhaps matches TRBD2 (6 bases). The germline V gene has CDR1 WNHNN and CDR2 SYGVQD (reference sequence). Trimming took off 5 bases at V and 3 bases at J, with 8 bases between the two ends. The CDR3 length is 13 residues. The CDR3 loop reads CASSTGVYNEQFF. The CDR3 nucleotides are TGCGCCAGCAGTACGGGGGTCTACAATGAGCAGTTCTTC.

V usage is TRBV27 and J usage is TRBJ2-7, with 8 nucleotides matching TRBD1. The CDR3 contains 16 residues. Germline values: CDR1 MNHEY, CDR2 SMNVEV (reference sequence). With 0 bases clipped from V and 4 bases from J, the junction kept 8 bases outside the gene matches. CDR3 residues: CASSLSTGASWYEQYF. The CDR3 DNA follows: TGTGCCAGCAGTTTATCGACAGGGGCCAGTTGGTACGAGCAGTACTTC.

The chain has TRBV5-1 and TRBJ2-3, with 8 bases fitting TRBD2. After removal of 4 bases from V and 5 bases from J, the junction contained 6 bases not matched to a gene. Germline V gene lookup returns CDR1 SGHRS and CDR2 YFSETQ. The CDR3 has 14 residues. CDR3 sequence: CASSTTGGVDTQYF. CDR3 nucleotides: TGCGCCAGCAGCACAACGGGAGGGGTAGATACGCAGTATTTT.

This chain joins TRBV27 and TRBJ1-1; TRBD1 matches at 7 bases. Germline V lookup: CDR1 MNHEY, CDR2 SMNVEV (reference sequence). This CDR3 spans 17 amino acids. The junction had 12 bases not matched to a gene; V was cut back by 3 bases and J by 2 bases. This CDR3 reads CASSFSETGIENTEAFF. CDR3 coding DNA: TGTGCCAGCAGTTTCTCCGAGACAGGGATTGAAAACACTGAAGCTTTCTTT.

For the CDR3, the DNA is TGCGCCAGCAGCTTGCTAGGGGACAGGGGGGAGACCCAGTACTTC. This encodes CASSLLGDRGETQYF. This chain connects TRBV5-1 to TRBJ2-5, with 11 bases identical to TRBD1. CDR1 and CDR2 from the germline V gene are SGHRS and YFSETQ. This CDR3 is built from 15 residues. V gave up 1 base and J gave up 5 bases; unmatched junction bases: 4.

This chain links TRBV13 with TRBJ1-2; D is unresolved. The CDR3 has 15 amino acids. Trimming left V 0 bases short and J 0 bases short, with 8 bases between. The germline V gene encodes CDR1 PRHDT and CDR2 FYEKMQ (reference sequence). CDR3 protein: CASSLGTQTNYGYTF. CDR3 nucleotide sequence: TGTGCCAGCAGCTTAGGGACCCAGACTAACTATGGCTACACCTTC.

The V and J genes are TRBV7-2 and TRBJ2-2; maybe TRBD2 (6 bases). CDR1 is SGHTA, CDR2 FQGNSA, per germline. This CDR3 region has 17 residues. Trimming took off 0 bases at V and 1 base at J, with 12 bases between the two ends. In DNA, the CDR3 is TGTGCCAGCAGCTTAGCGCTCAGGCGGGGGAACACCGGGGAGCTGTTTTTT. Its translation: CASSLALRRGNTGELFF.

The chain links TRBV25-1 to TRBJ2-3, with 9 bases aligning to TRBD1. Germline CDR1 reads MGHDK; CDR2 reads SYGVNS. CDR3 length: 16 amino acids. V lost 1 base, J lost 4 bases, and 6 bases stayed unmatched. CDR3 residues: CASSEWPGQGPDTQYF. CDR3 DNA: TGTGCCAGCAGTGAATGGCCGGGACAGGGTCCAGATACGCAGTATTTT.

Here the CDR3 DNA reads TGTGCCAGCAGTTTATCGAGGTCGTCGGCGGCGGAGGTCTACGAGCAGTACTTC. It translates to CASSLSRSSAAEVYEQYF. The chain recombines TRBV27 with TRBJ2-7; D may be TRBD2 (5 bases). This CDR3 spans 18 amino acids. The V end lost 0 bases, the J end lost 3 bases, and 21 bases lay between the germline ends. In germline, CDR1 is MNHEY, CDR2 SMNVEV (reference sequence).

V usage is TRBV5-1 and J usage is TRBJ2-6, with D perhaps matching TRBD1 (6 bases). CDR3 length equals 16 residues. V lost 6 bases and J lost 0, with 13 bases in between. Germline CDR1 is SGHRS and CDR2 is YFSETQ. Written as DNA, the CDR3 is TGCGCCAGCACCCAGGGGCAAATCTCTGGGGCCAACGTCCTGACTTTC. Translated, it gives CASTQGQISGANVLTF.

The chain uses TRBV6-1 and TRBJ2-2; D uncertain. Germline V lookup: CDR1 MNHNS, CDR2 SASEGT. Trimming cost V 3 bases and J 1 base, with 9 bases left between them. This CDR3 region has 15 residues. Here the CDR3 reads CASSDRRQNTGELFF. CDR3 DNA sequence: TGTGCCAGCAGTGATCGCCGACAGAACACCGGGGAGCTGTTTTTT.